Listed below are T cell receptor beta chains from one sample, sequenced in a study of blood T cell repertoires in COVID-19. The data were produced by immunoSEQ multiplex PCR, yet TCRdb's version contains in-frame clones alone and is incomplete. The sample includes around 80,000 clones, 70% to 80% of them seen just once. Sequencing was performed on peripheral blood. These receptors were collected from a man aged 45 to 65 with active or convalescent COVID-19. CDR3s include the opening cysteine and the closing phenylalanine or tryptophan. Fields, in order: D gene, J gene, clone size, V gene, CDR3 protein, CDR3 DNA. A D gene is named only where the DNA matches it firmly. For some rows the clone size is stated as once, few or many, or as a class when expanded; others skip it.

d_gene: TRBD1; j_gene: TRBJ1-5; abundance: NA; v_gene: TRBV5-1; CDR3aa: CASSFPRALSDRGNQPQHF; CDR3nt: TGCGCCAGCAGCTTCCCCCGGGCCCTCTCTGACAGGGGCAATCAGCCCCAGCATTTT
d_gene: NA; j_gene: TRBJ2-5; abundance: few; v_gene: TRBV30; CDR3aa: CAWARAGTETQYF; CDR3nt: TGTGCCTGGGCCAGAGCAGGCACAGAGACCCAGTACTTC
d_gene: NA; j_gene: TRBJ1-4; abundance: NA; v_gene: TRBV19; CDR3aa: CASSGARYSTNEKLFF; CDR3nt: TGTGCCAGTAGTGGGGCGAGATATTCAACTAATGAAAAACTGTTTTTT
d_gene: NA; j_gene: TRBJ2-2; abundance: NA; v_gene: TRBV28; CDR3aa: CATQEAGHHTGELFF; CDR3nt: TGTGCCACCCAAGAGGCGGGCCACCACACCGGGGAGCTGTTTTTT
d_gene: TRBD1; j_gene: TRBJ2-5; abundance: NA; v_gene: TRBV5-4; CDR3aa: CASRWDREETQYF; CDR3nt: TGTGCCAGCAGATGGGACAGGGAAGAGACCCAGTACTTC
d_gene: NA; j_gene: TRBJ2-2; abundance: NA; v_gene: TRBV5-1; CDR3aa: CASSAGRANTGELFF; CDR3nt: TGCGCCAGCAGCGCAGGGCGCGCGAACACCGGGGAGCTGTTTTTT
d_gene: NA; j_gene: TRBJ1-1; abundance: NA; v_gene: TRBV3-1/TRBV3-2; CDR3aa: CASSQDGQGVNTEAFF; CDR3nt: TGTGCCAGCAGCCAAGATGGTCAGGGCGTGAACACTGAAGCTTTCTTT
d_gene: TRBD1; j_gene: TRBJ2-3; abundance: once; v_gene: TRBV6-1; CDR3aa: CASSEAFAGGLRYF; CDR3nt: TGTGCCAGCAGTGAAGCGTTTGCAGGGGGCCTTAGGTATTTT
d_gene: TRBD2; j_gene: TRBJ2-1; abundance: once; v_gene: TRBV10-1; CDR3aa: CASSESSGRDEQFF; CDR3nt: TGCGCCAGCAGTGAGTCGAGCGGGAGGGATGAGCAGTTCTTC
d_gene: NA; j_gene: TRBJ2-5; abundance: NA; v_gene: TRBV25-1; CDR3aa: CASSESGGATVKETQYF; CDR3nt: TGTGCCAGCAGTGAATCGGGGGGCGCGACAGTAAAAGAGACCCAGTACTTC
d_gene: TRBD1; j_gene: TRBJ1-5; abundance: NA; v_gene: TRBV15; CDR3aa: CATSRAGTGAQPQHF; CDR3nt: TGTGCCACCAGCAGGGCCGGGACAGGGGCTCAGCCCCAGCATTTT
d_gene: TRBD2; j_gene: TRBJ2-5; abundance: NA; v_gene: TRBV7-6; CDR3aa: CASSFRGGEQETQYF; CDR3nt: TGTGCCAGCAGCTTTCGCGGGGGGGAACAAGAGACCCAGTACTTC
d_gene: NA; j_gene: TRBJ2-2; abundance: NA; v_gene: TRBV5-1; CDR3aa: CASSLARTNTGELFF; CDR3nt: TGCGCCAGCAGCTTGGCTAGGACGAACACCGGGGAGCTGTTTTTT
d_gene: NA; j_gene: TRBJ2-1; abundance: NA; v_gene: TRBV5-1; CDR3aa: CASSERDRSYNEQFF; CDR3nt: TGCGCCAGCAGCGAGCGGGACAGGTCCTACAATGAGCAGTTCTTC
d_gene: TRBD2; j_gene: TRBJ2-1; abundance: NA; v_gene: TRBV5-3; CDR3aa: CARRRLAGFYNEQFF; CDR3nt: TGTGCCAGAAGAAGACTAGCGGGGTTCTACAATGAGCAGTTCTTC
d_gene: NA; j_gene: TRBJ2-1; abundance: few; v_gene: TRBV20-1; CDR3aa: CSGRPGNEQFF; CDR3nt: TGCAGTGGGCGGCCGGGGAATGAGCAGTTCTTC
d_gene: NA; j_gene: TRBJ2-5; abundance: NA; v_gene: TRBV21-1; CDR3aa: CASSPGTTEETQYF; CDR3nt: TGTGCCAGCAGCCCCGGAACTACGGAAGAGACCCAGTACTTC
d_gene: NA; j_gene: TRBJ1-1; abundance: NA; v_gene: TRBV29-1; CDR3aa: CSVEGGPGLNTEAFF; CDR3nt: TGCAGCGTTGAAGGTGGTCCAGGGCTAAACACTGAAGCTTTCTTT
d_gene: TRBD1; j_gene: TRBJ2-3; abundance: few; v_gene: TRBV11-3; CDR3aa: CASSRGTARTDTQYF; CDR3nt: TGTGCCAGCAGCCGAGGGACAGCCCGCACAGATACGCAGTATTTT
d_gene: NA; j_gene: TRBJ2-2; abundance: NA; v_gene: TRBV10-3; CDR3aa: CAIRDMNTGELFF; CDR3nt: TGTGCCATCAGGGACATGAACACCGGGGAGCTGTTTTTT
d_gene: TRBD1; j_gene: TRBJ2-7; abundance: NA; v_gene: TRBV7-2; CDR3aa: CASSLEGDRGSYEQYF; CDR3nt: TGTGCCAGCAGCTTAGAGGGGGACAGGGGGTCCTACGAGCAGTACTTC
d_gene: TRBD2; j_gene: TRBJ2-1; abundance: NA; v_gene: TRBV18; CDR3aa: CASSPSSGGFNEQFF; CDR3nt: TGTGCCAGCTCACCTTCCAGCGGGGGATTCAATGAGCAGTTCTTC
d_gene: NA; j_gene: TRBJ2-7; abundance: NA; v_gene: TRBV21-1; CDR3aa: CASRGGTDYWEQYF; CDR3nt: TGTGCCAGCAGAGGTGGGACAGACTATTGGGAGCAGTACTTC
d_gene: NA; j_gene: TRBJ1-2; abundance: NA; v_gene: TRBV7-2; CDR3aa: CASSLATTAAGYTF; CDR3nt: TGTGCCAGCAGCTTAGCGACGACAGCCGCAGGTTACACCTTC
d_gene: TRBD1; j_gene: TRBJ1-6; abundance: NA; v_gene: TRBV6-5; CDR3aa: CASSYYTGVGRTPLHF; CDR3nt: TGTGCCAGCAGTTACTACACAGGGGTAGGAAGGACACCCCTCCACTTT
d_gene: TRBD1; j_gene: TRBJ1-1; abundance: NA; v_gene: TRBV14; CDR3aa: CASSHPTGESEAFF; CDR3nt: TGTGCCAGCAGCCACCCAACAGGGGAGAGTGAAGCTTTCTTT
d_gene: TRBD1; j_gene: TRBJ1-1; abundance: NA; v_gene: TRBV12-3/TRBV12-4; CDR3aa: CASSQTGNAFF; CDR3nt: TGTGCCAGCAGCCAGACAGGGAACGCTTTCTTT
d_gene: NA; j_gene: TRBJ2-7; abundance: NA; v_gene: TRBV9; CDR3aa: CASSLTGFSYEQYF; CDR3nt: TGTGCCAGCAGCCTAACAGGGTTCTCCTACGAGCAGTACTTC
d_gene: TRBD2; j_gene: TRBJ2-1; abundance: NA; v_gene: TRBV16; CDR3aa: CASSHPRGAEGNEQFF; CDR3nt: TGTGCCAGCAGCCACCCGCGGGGGGCCGAGGGCAATGAGCAGTTCTTC
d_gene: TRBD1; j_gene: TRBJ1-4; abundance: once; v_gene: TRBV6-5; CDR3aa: CASSRPTGKAEKLFF; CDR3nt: TGTGCCAGCAGTCGACCGACAGGGAAGGCTGAAAAACTGTTTTTT
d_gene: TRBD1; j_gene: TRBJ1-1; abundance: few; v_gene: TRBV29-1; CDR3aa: CSVEPTGATEAFF; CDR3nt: TGCAGCGTTGAGCCGACAGGGGCCACTGAAGCTTTCTTT
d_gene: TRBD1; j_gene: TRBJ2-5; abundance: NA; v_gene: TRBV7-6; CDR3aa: CASGTGAQSETQYF; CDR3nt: TGTGCCAGCGGGACAGGGGCGCAGTCGGAGACCCAGTACTTC
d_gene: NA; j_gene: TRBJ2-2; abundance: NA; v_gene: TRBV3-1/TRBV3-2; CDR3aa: CASSQGLNTGELFF; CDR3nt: TGTGCCAGCAGCCAAGGACTAAACACCGGGGAGCTGTTTTTT
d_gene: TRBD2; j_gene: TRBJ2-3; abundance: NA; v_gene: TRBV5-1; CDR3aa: CASSLGLAGDMGTDTQYF; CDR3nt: TGCGCCAGCAGCTTAGGACTAGCGGGGGACATGGGGACAGATACGCAGTATTTT
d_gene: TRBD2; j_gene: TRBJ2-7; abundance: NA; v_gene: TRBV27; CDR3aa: CASSPLAGAHGDEQYF; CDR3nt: TGTGCCAGCAGTCCACTAGCGGGGGCGCACGGGGACGAGCAGTACTTC
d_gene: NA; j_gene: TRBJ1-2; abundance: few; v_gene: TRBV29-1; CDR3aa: CSVVPGEGYTF; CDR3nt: TGCAGCGTTGTGCCGGGGGAGGGCTACACCTTC
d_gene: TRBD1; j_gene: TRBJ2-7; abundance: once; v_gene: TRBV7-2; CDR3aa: CASSRGQAIYEQYF; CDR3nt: TGTGCCAGCAGCCGGGGACAGGCGATTTACGAGCAGTACTTC
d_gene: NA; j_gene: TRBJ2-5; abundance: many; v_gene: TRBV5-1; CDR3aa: CASSLFSETQYF; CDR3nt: TGCGCCAGCAGCTTGTTTTCTGAGACCCAGTACTTC
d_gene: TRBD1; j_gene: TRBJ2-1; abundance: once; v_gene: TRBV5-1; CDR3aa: CASMLGQGYNEQFF; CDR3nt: TGCGCCAGCATGCTGGGACAGGGCTACAATGAGCAGTTCTTC
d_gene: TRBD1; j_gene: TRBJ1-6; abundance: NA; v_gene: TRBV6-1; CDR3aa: CASSDADRDSPLHF; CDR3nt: TGTGCCAGCAGTGACGCTGACAGGGACTCACCCCTCCACTTT
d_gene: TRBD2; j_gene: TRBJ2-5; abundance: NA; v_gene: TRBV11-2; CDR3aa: CASSPSGGAETQYF; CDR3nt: TGTGCCAGCAGCCCGAGCGGGGGGGCGGAGACCCAGTACTTC
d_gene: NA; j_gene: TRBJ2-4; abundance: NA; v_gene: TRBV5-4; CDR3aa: CASSPRPDRAKNIQYF; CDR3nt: TGTGCCAGCAGCCCGAGGCCGGACAGAGCCAAAAACATTCAGTACTTC
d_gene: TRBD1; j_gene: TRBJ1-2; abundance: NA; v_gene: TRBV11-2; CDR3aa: CASSEDRIPYGYTF; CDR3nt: TGTGCCAGCAGCGAGGACAGGATTCCCTATGGCTACACCTTC
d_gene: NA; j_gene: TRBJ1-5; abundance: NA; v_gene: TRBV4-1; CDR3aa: CASSQEWGGARPQHF; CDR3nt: TGCGCCAGCAGCCAAGAGTGGGGGGGCGCGAGGCCCCAGCATTTT
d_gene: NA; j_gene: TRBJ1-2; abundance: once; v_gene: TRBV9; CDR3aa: CASSPGWALDGYTF; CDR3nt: TGTGCCAGCAGCCCCGGTTGGGCGCTCGATGGCTACACCTTC
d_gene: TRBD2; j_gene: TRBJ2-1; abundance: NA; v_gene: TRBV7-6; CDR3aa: CASSPAGTSVLNEQFF; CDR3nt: TGTGCCAGCTCACCCGCCGGGACTAGCGTTCTCAATGAGCAGTTCTTC
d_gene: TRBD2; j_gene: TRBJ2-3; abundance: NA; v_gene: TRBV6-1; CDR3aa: CASSESMGGGPTDTQYF; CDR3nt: TGTGCCAGCAGTGAATCAATGGGCGGGGGGCCCACAGATACGCAGTATTTT
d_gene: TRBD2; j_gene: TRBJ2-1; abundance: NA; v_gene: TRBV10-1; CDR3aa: CASTDGRAGAYNEQFF; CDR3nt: TGCGCCAGCACCGATGGTCGAGCGGGGGCATACAATGAGCAGTTCTTC
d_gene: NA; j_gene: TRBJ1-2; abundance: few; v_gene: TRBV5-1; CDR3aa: CASRPDSTNYGYTF; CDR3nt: TGCGCCAGCAGACCGGACAGTACCAACTATGGCTACACCTTC
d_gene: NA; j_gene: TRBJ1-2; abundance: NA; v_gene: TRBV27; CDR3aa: CASSLSSQRTTGYTF; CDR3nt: TGTGCCAGCAGTTTATCGTCTCAAAGGACAACGGGCTACACCTTC
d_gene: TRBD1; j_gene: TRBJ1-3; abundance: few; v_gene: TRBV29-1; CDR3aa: CSGQGSSGNTIYF; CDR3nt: TGCAGCGGACAGGGTAGCTCTGGAAACACCATATATTTT
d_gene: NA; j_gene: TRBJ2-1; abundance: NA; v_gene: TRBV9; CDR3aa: CASSVAGPAGRNEQFF; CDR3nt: TGTGCCAGCAGCGTAGCTGGGCCCGCGGGCCGCAATGAGCAGTTCTTC
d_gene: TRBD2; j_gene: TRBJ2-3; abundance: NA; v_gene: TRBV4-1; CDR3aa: CASSPLIAGGRDTQYF; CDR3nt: TGCGCCAGCAGCCCCTTAATAGCGGGGGGCCGGGATACGCAGTATTTT
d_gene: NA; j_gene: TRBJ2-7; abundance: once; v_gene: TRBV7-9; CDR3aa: CASSLSRGEQYF; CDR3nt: TGTGCCAGCAGCTTAAGTCGAGGCGAGCAGTACTTC
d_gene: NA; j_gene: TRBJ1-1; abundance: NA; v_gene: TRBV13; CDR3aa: CASSPAGDGTEAFF; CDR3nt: TGTGCCAGCAGCCCCGCGGGTGATGGCACTGAAGCTTTCTTT
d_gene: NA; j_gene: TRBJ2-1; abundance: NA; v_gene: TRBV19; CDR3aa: CASSIADIYNEQFF; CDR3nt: TGTGCCAGTAGTATAGCTGACATCTACAATGAGCAGTTCTTC
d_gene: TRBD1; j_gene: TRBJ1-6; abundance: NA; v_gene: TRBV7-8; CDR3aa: CASSFFGTAYNSPLHF; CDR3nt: TGTGCCAGCAGCTTCTTTGGGACAGCGTATAATTCACCCCTCCACTTT
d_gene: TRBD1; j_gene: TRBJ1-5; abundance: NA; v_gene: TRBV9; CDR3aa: CASSAGTGNQPQHF; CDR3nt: TGTGCCAGCAGCGCCGGGACAGGGAATCAGCCCCAGCATTTT
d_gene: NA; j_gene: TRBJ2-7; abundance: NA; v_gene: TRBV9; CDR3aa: CASSVDVRAYEQYF; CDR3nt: TGTGCCAGCAGCGTAGACGTCCGAGCCTACGAGCAGTACTTC
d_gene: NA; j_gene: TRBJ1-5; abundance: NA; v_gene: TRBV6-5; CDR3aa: CASSQQGSQPQHF; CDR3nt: TGTGCCAGCAGTCAACAGGGCAGTCAGCCCCAGCATTTT